This T cell receptor beta chain was documented in a study of regulatory T cells in long-lasting Graves disease. This sample's time point: persistent/refractory GD, antithyroid drugs over 5 years with positive TRAb. From RNA extracted from PBMCs, the TCR library was made. American Thyroid Association guidelines served as the basis for diagnosing Graves' disease. About this clonotype itself: The antigen remains undetermined.

With 2 bases removed from V and 0 bases from J, the gap between germline ends came to 7 bases. Germline V gene lookup returns CDR1 GTSNPN and CDR2 SVGIG (reference sequence). This CDR3 has 13 amino acids. HTBI primers from iRepertoire and Arm-PCR of CDR3 regions yielded the TCR beta libraries. Authors' processing steps: Among the samples, around 61 TRBV and 14 to 15 TRBJ segments were identified. TCRdb fed the multiplex PCR reads into MiXCR, producing one record per CDR3 protein. These V and J calls originate from TCRdb's pipeline instead of the authors' own analysis. In the table there are about 660,000 distinct CDR3 sequences, 25% to 35% of which are singletons. Whole-study results and caveats: Persistent Graves' disease cases displayed lower TCR diversity than newly diagnosed ones.

Sequenced material: peripheral blood mononuclear cells (PBMCs), taken when the disease was refractory, from a patient treated with antithyroid drugs. The chain is built from TRBV30 and TRBJ1-1, with D unresolved. The TCR originated in a female donor with Graves disease. CDR3 protein: CAWSTPVNTEAFF. In nucleotides, the CDR3 is TGTGCCTGGAGTACCCCGGTGAACACTGAAGCTTTCTTT.